The 18 T cell receptor beta chains in this list originate from one sample, sequenced in a study of T cells in Graves' hyperthyroidism and ophthalmopathy (dated by TCRdb to between 2019 and 2020). Library preparation used multiplex PCR. The instrument given in TCRdb is Illumina HiSeq 2000. Amplification of TCR beta CDR3 regions was carried out from RNA transcripts. A first-round RT-PCR of the TCR CDR3 used the HTBI primer set with the Qiagen OneStep RT-PCR kit. Through fastp at Q25 and MiXCR, TCRdb rebuilt clones from the public reads, retaining in-frame beta chains. Rows with one shared CDR3 protein collapse into an entry with the most common genes and DNA. In this sample the table shows about 760,000 distinct CDR3 sequences, approximately 40% of which occur a single time. The ten largest clones take up around a third of the sample. Material: blood. Receptors were obtained from a woman aged 40 to 55 with Graves' hyperthyroidism.

The V call is TRBV7-9, the J call TRBJ1-1, with 7 bases matching TRBD1. V gave up 5 bases and J gave up 7 bases; unmatched junction bases: 4. The CDR3 has 12 residues. Germline V lookup: CDR1 SEHNR, CDR2 FQNEAQ (reference sequence). The CDR3 here is CASSRQGFEAFF. The DNA for the CDR3 is TGTGCCAGCAGCCGACAGGGTTTTGAAGCTTTCTTT.

To note about this clonotype: A much larger clonotype is one base distant, so this may be a read error. V usage is TRBV4-1 and J usage is TRBJ2-5; 7 nucleotides line up with TRBD1. After removal of 4 bases from V and 4 bases from J, the junction contained 6 bases not matched to a gene. The germline CDR1 and CDR2 sequences are MGHRA and YSYEKL. CDR3 length equals 14 residues. The CDR3 DNA is TGCGCCAGCAGCCGAGAGGGACAGCGAGAGACCCAGTACTTC. Protein sequence: CASSREGQRETQYF.

The chain uses TRBV7-9 and TRBJ2-7, with no clear D. This CDR3 has 12 amino acids. Germline values: CDR1 SEHNR, CDR2 FQNEAQ (reference sequence). Trimming removed 6 bases at V and 7 bases at J, with 13 bases between. CDR3 nucleotides: TGTGCCAGCAGTTACTCGTACAATGAGCAGTACTTC. It yields the protein CASSYSYNEQYF.

This clonotype was seen only a few times. The chain carries TRBV19 and TRBJ2-5, with TRBD2 identical over 7 bases. Germline values: CDR1 LNHDA, CDR2 SQIVND (reference sequence). This CDR3 comprises 15 residues. The V and J ends lost 9 bases and 5 bases, in that order; junction bases with no gene match: 15. The chain's CDR3 is CASSPGTNFGETQYF. For the CDR3, the DNA is TGTGCCAGCTCACCCGGGACTAACTTTGGTGAGACCCAGTACTTC.

This clonotype was observed at least ten times. The chain has TRBV9 and TRBJ1-4; the match to TRBD1 covers 10 bases. Germline CDR1 SGDLS, CDR2 YYNGEE. V gave up 2 bases and J gave up 6 bases; unmatched junction bases: 4. The CDR3 sequence is 15 residues long. CDR3 sequence (DNA): TGTGCCAGCAGCGTGTATGGACAGGGGGATGAAAAACTGTTTTTT. Its protein product is CASSVYGQGDEKLFF.

This chain connects TRBV12-3 or TRBV12-4 to TRBJ1-4, with 9 bases lining up with TRBD1. The trim removed 7 bases at V and 8 bases at J, leaving 11 bases unmatched. The CDR3 spans 15 residues. Written as DNA, the CDR3 is TGTGCCAGCACCTTTCAGACAGGGGGTGCGGAAAAACTGTTTTTT. Its translation is CASTFQTGGAEKLFF.

This clonotype was counted many times. The V and J genes are TRBV29-1 and TRBJ2-7; the match to TRBD1 covers 7 bases. This CDR3 has 14 amino acids. V gave up 7 bases and J gave up 0 bases; unmatched junction bases: 9. Germline V lookup: CDR1 SQVTM, CDR2 ANQGSEA. CDR3 sequence: CSGTFRDSSYEQYF. The CDR3, as DNA: TGCAGCGGTACCTTCAGGGACAGCTCCTACGAGCAGTACTTC.

This clonotype was seen many times. This sequence joins TRBV10-3 and TRBJ2-7; 10 nucleotides line up with TRBD2. This CDR3 is 15 amino acids long. Germline CDR1 reads ENHRY; CDR2 reads SYGVKD. Trimming removed 8 bases from V and 6 bases from J; junction bases left unmatched: 13. CDR3 bases: TGTGCCATCGGGACTTCAGCGGGAGGGCGGGTCGAGCAGTACTTC. This encodes CAIGTSAGGRVEQYF.

V is TRBV20-1 and J is TRBJ2-7, with TRBD2 identical over 11 bases. The J segment lost 3 bases and the V segment lost 4 bases, leaving 11 bases of the junction unmatched. The V gene's germline CDR1 is DFQATT and CDR2 SNEGSKA (reference sequence). CDR3 length equals 16 residues. The CDR3 DNA is TGCAGTGCTATGGGACTAGCGGCCCCCCCGTTCTACGAGCAGTACTTC. It is translated as CSAMGLAAPPFYEQYF.

The rearrangement joins TRBV9 to TRBJ1-6; 7 nucleotides line up with TRBD1. This CDR3 has 17 residues. Germline V gene data show CDR1 as SGDLS and CDR2 as YYNGEE. J lost 9 bases, V lost 4 bases, and 16 bases had no gene match. The CDR3 bases are TGTGCCAGCAGCCAAGGCACCTGGGGGACAGCAACTTCACCCCTCCACTTT. Its translation: CASSQGTWGTATSPLHF.

CDR3 region: CASSEALGMGQPQHF. DNA of the CDR3: TGTGCCAGCAGTGAAGCACTGGGAATGGGTCAGCCCCAGCATTTT. The V call is TRBV2, the J call TRBJ1-5; D is uncertain. The V gene lost 0 bases and the J gene lost 6 bases, with 12 bases spanning the gap. The germline V gene encodes CDR1 SNHLY and CDR2 FYNNEI. This CDR3 has 15 residues.

The CDR3 spells CASSLATGTGIYF. The CDR3 nucleotides are TGTGCCAGCAGCTTGGCCACCGGGACAGGGATTTACTTC. The gene calls are TRBV5-6 and TRBJ2-7; 9 bases map to TRBD1. Germline V gene data show CDR1 as SGHDT and CDR2 as YYEEEE. The CDR3 has 13 amino acids. V was clipped by 0 bases and J by 13 bases; unmatched bases: 8.

In its sample, this clonotype was seen a few times. The chain carries TRBV5-6 and TRBJ1-2; D is unclear. The germline V gene encodes CDR1 SGHDT and CDR2 YYEEEE. Trimming removed 1 base at V and 0 bases at J, with 10 bases between. This CDR3 is 15 amino acids long. CDR3 in amino acids: CASSLSPQANYGYTF. CDR3 DNA sequence: TGTGCCAGCAGCTTGAGTCCCCAAGCTAACTATGGCTACACCTTC.

This clonotype occurred many times. The CDR3 here is CAISRDSPRANYGYTF. The CDR3 DNA reads TGTGCCATCAGCAGGGACAGCCCGAGAGCTAACTATGGCTACACCTTC. The chain combines TRBV10-3 with TRBJ1-2; 7 bases are a match to TRBD1. This CDR3 has 16 amino acids. The V segment lost 6 bases and the J segment 0 bases; nucleotides outside the gene matches: 10. Germline V CDR1 and CDR2: ENHRY, SYGVKD.

This clonotype was detected many times. The chain recombines TRBV9 with TRBJ1-2; D uncertain. The CDR3 spans 16 residues. Germline-derived CDR1 and CDR2 are SGDLS and YYNGEE. Trimming took off 5 bases at V and 0 bases at J, with 17 bases between the two ends. The CDR3 sequence is CASSTVSGIANYGYTF. In DNA form, the CDR3 reads TGTGCCAGCAGTACCGTCTCGGGTATAGCTAACTATGGCTACACCTTC.

In this sample, this clonotype turned up many times. The rearrangement links TRBV10-3 to TRBJ2-6; 10 bases are a match to TRBD1. J lost 1 base, V lost 6 bases, and 6 bases had no gene match. The CDR3 sequence is 17 residues long. CDR1 ENHRY and CDR2 SYGVKD come from the germline V gene. CDR3 DNA: TGTGCCATCAGCCGGGACAGGGGAGTATCTGGGGCCAACGTCCTGACTTTC. This codes for CAISRDRGVSGANVLTF.

This clonotype was seen more than once but under ten times. The CDR3 protein is CASSYGQEEETQYF. Written as DNA, the CDR3 is TGTGCCAGCAGTTACGGGCAGGAGGAAGAGACCCAGTACTTC. The rearrangement uses TRBV12-3 or TRBV12-4 and TRBJ2-5; a weak D match, TRBD2 (5 bases). The CDR3 is made up of 14 amino acids. V lost 4 bases, J lost 3 bases, and 12 bases lay in between.

The chain has TRBV7-2 and TRBJ1-3; maybe TRBD1 (5 bases). Germline-derived CDR1 and CDR2 are SGHTA and FQGNSA. CDR3 length: 17 residues. Trimming cost V 5 bases and J 0 bases, with 17 bases left between them. The CDR3 here is CASSLRQPSPSGNTIYF. CDR3 in DNA: TGTGCCAGCAGCCTACGACAGCCTTCCCCCTCTGGAAACACCATATATTTT.